The sequence of this T cell receptor (beta chain) was determined in a study of shared clonotypes between healthy human individuals. Study summary: The composition of the donors was a couple of women and a few men aged 18 to 49. The plates for each donor numbered three CD4 naive, three CD4 memory, two CD8 naive and one CD8 memory.

Study conclusions and caveats: With a handful of donors compared, 4.5% to 6.5% of naive CD4 clonotypes were shared.

Method: immunoSEQ multiplex PCR; TCRdb's copy keeps in-frame clones and lacks some. This table holds roughly 1 million clones, 78% found once. The CDR3 has 13 residues. The V end lost 5 bases, the J end lost 7 bases, and 12 bases lay between the germline ends. Germline CDR1 reads LNHDA; CDR2 reads SQIVND (reference sequence). This clone was picked up one time. Its specificity is not known. The sample consisted of memory CD4+ T cells from PBMCs. Noted subset: CD45RA-negative fraction. The receptor comes from a man younger than 35 in good health. Some clones in this sample may be carry-over from other donors' samples. The rearrangement uses TRBV19 and TRBJ1-5; D unresolved. CDR3 DNA: TGTGCCAGTAGTGGGAGCGGGCGGCAGCCCCAGCATTTT. Protein sequence: CASSGSGRQPQHF. The full variable domain, rest sourced from reference TRBV19 and TRBJ1-5, is DGGITQSPKYLFRKEGQNVTLSCEQNLNHDAMYWYRQDPGQGLRLIYYSQIVNDFQKGDIAEGYSVSREKKESFPLTVTSAQKNPTAFYLCASSGSGRQPQHFGDGTRLSIL.